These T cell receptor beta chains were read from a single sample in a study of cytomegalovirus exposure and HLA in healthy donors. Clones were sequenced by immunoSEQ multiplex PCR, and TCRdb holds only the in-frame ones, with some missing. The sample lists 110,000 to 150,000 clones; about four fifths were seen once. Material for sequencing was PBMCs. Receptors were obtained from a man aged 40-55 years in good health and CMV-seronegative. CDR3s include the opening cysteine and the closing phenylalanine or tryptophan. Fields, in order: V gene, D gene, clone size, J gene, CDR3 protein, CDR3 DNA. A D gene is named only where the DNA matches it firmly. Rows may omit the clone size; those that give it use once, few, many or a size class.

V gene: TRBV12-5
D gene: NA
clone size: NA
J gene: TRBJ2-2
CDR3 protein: CASGTPKGATGELFF
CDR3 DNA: TGTGCTAGTGGTACCCCCAAAGGGGCCACCGGGGAGCTGTTTTTT

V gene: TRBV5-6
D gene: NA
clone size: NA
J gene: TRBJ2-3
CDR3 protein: CASSKLGGAEDTQYF
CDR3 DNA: TGTGCCAGCAGTAAGCTCGGCGGGGCAGAAGATACGCAGTATTTT

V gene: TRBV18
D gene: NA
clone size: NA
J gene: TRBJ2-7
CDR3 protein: CASSPDSPAYEQYF
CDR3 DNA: TGTGCCAGCTCACCAGATAGTCCCGCCTACGAGCAGTACTTC

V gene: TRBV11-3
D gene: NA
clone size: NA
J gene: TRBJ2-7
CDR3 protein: CASSLGAGYEQYF
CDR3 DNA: TGTGCCAGCAGCTTAGGTGCCGGCTACGAGCAGTACTTC

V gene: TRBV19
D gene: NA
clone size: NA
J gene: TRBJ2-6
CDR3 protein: CASSARGSGANVLTF
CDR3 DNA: TGTGCCAGTAGTGCCAGGGGCTCTGGGGCCAACGTCCTGACTTTC

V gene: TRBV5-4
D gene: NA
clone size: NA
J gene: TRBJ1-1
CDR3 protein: CASNPGRGVNTEAFF
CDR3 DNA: TGTGCCAGCAACCCGGGGCGGGGGGTGAACACTGAAGCTTTCTTT

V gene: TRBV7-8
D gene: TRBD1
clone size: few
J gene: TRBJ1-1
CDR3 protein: CASSSLQGGGTEAFF
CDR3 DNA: TGTGCCAGCAGCTCCCTACAGGGGGGCGGGACTGAAGCTTTCTTT

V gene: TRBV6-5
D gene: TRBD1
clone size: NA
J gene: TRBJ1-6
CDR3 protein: CASSYSAGQGNSPLHF
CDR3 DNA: TGTGCCAGCAGTTACTCGGCGGGACAGGGAAATTCACCCCTCCACTTT

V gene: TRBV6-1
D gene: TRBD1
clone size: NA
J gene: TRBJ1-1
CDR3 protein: CASSSQGAVAEAFF
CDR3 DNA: TGTGCCAGCAGTTCCCAGGGGGCGGTCGCTGAAGCTTTCTTT

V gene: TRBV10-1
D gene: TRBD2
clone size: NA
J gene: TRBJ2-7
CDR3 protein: CASSALGGGSEQYF
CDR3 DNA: TGCGCCAGCAGTGCCCTCGGGGGGGGCAGCGAGCAGTACTTC

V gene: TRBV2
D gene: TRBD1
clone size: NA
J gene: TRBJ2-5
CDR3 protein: CASIRRQGIDEQYF
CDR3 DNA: TGTGCCAGCATAAGAAGACAGGGGATAGATGAGCAGTACTTC

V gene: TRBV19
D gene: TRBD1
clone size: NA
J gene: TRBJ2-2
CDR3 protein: CASSITGAGELFF
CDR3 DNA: TGTGCCAGTAGTATAACAGGGGCCGGGGAGCTGTTTTTT

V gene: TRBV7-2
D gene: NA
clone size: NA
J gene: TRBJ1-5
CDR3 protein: CASSLGGQHNQPQHF
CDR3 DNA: TGTGCCAGCAGCTTAGGGGGGCAACACAATCAGCCCCAGCATTTT